This T cell receptor beta chain was recovered during a study of Ad26.COV2.S vaccination and SARS-CoV-2 variants (dated by TCRdb to 2020 to 2022). Study-level background: Sequencing of the TCRbeta repertoire served to evaluate the specificity and breadth of SARS-CoV-2-reactive T cell receptors following Ad26.COV2.S vaccination. A total of around 32 samples were included in the TCR-sequenced set, comprising 19 Ad26.COV2.S vaccine recipients, 5 placebo recipients and 8 SARS-CoV-2 convalescent individuals. Results the study describes overall, beyond this receptor: Substantial breadth of spike-specific CD8+ and CD4+ T cell responses was reported after vaccination. It was noted by the authors that total T cell responses may have been underestimated by the TCR breadth and depth analyses. Compared with placebo recipients, Ad26.COV2.S recipients showed higher spike-specific TCR breadth (P = 0.0014). Vaccine and placebo recipients had comparable non-spike TCR breadth, which fits with the vaccine containing only spike.

Worth noting for this clone: Its antigen is currently not known. There are no base qualities to consult, and no much larger clone falls within one base.

TCRbeta CDR3 regions were sequenced with the immunoSEQ Assay. After extraction, genomic DNA underwent amplification by bias-controlled multiplex PCR, followed by high-throughput sequencing. For the original study's pipeline: To quantify the absolute abundance of each unique TCRbeta CDR3 region, sequences were collapsed and filtered. T cell fraction was estimated by normalizing TCRbeta template counts to usable DNA, which was measured by amplifying reference genes present in all nucleated cells. Repertoire TCRs were annotated as SARS-CoV-2-specific by exact matching of V gene, CDR3 amino acid sequence and J gene to a known reactive TCR set. The reference SARS-CoV-2 TCR set was obtained from MIRA and was filtered for enrichment in COVID-19-positive ImmuneCODE repertoires, whereby public or cross-reactive TCRs were removed. Drawing on the MIRA antigens, annotated TCRs were analysed further at the level of specific ORF or position within ORF. Breadth was defined as the number of annotated unique rearrangements divided by the total number of unique productive rearrangements, and depth was defined as the summed frequency of the annotated unique rearrangements. Two-sided Wilcoxon rank-sum tests were applied when comparing TCR breadth between groups. This immuneACCESS table, as held by TCRdb, lists in-frame sequences with V and J called but not all clones. Of the missing ones, under half trace to an unresolved V gene in checked studies; the others have no known cause. The V and J calls and clone size come from that table; D and trimming were worked out from the DNA. Present in this sample are about 350,000 clones, roughly nine tenths of which were seen just once. Under 4% of the sample rests with the top ten.

CDR1 SGHRS and CDR2 YFSETQ were looked up in the germline V gene. V is cut by 0 bases and J by 1 base, and the space between the germline ends is 11 bases. The CDR3 goes from the cysteine to the phenylalanine over 16 residues. The CDR3 DNA has 48 bases and is translated from base 1. Explained via the paper, the time point label denotes: individuals recovered from natural SARS-CoV-2 infection. Sample: peripheral blood, taken after recovery from COVID-19. The TCR was taken from a human donor who had recovered from COVID-19. The chain is assembled from TRBV5-1 and TRBJ2-1, and the D gene may be TRBD1, 6 bases matching. The CDR3 in this case is CASSLVHRVSYNEQFF. In nucleotides, the sequence is TGCGCCAGCAGCTTGGTCCACAGGGTTTCCTACAATGAGCAGTTCTTC.